Each of the 9 T cell receptor beta chains below was sequenced from the same sample in a study of blood T cell repertoires in COVID-19 (dated by TCRdb to 2019 to 2021). The library was built by means of the immunoSEQ multiplex PCR assay. Entries here come from immuneACCESS through TCRdb and include only in-frame sequences with V and J called. Some clones fail to appear in such tables; in the studies checked, an unresolved V gene covers under half of the shortfall, and the cause of the remainder is unknown. Present in this sample are around 100,000 clones, roughly four fifths of which were seen just once. The top ten clones comprise approximately 3.4% of the sample. Sequenced input: peripheral blood. The source is a woman over 75 with active or convalescent COVID-19.

This rearrangement joins TRBV7-2 to TRBJ1-1; 7 bases are a match to TRBD1. The CDR3 runs 18 residues. Germline CDR1 and CDR2: SGHTA and FQGNSA. The trim removed 1 base at V and 1 base at J, leaving 12 bases unmatched. This CDR3 is CASSLEGARQGWNTEAFF. The CDR3 coding sequence is TGTGCCAGCAGCTTAGAGGGGGCCCGACAGGGATGGAACACTGAAGCTTTCTTT.

This clone was seen just once. This chain joins TRBV10-3 and TRBJ1-5; D ambiguous. CDR3 length equals 13 residues. The germline CDR1 and CDR2 sequences are ENHRY and SYGVKD. The ends were cut back, 0 bases at V and 4 bases at J, with 4 bases in the middle. The CDR3: CAISESQNQPQHF. CDR3 coding DNA: TGTGCCATCAGTGAGTCTCAGAATCAGCCCCAGCATTTT.

The chain uses TRBV6-5 and TRBJ1-1; D possibly corresponds to TRBD1 (6 bases). The germline CDR1 and CDR2 sequences are MNHEY and SVGAGI. This CDR3 has 13 residues. V was clipped by 7 bases and J by 5 bases, with 14 bases between them. CDR3 sequence: CASTTGIGTEAFF. In DNA, the CDR3 is TGTGCCAGCACCACAGGGATAGGGACTGAAGCTTTCTTT.

V is TRBV30 and J is TRBJ1-2; TRBD1 matches at 7 bases. Germline values: CDR1 GTSNPN, CDR2 SVGIG (reference sequence). V lost 1 base and J lost 3; bases outside the gene matches: 5. The length of the CDR3 is 14 residues. The CDR3: CAWSEWDRDYGYTF. The CDR3 DNA reads as TGTGCCTGGAGTGAATGGGACAGAGACTATGGCTACACCTTC.

The J gene is TRBJ1-1, the V gene TRBV14, with D possibly being TRBD1 (5 bases). Germline V gene sequence: CDR1 SGHDN, CDR2 FVKESK. CDR3 length: 15 residues. Trimming stripped 0 bases from V and 4 bases from J, with 12 bases between. The CDR3 sequence is CASSQDRRGTTEAFF. DNA for the CDR3: TGTGCCAGCAGCCAAGATAGACGGGGGACCACTGAAGCTTTCTTT.

This chain connects TRBV15 to TRBJ2-7, with D unresolved. The CDR3 loop spans 13 amino acids. The germline V and J ends were trimmed by 1 base and 5 bases, with 9 bases remaining between them. Germline values: CDR1 LNHNV, CDR2 YYDKDF (reference sequence). The CDR3 is CATSRVPSNEQYF. CDR3 DNA: TGTGCCACCAGCAGAGTCCCTAGTAACGAGCAGTACTTC.

The chain recombines TRBV6-2 or TRBV6-3 with TRBJ1-4; TRBD1 is a possible D gene (5 bases). Germline values: CDR1 MNHEY, CDR2 SVGEGT. V was pared by 5 bases and J by 7 bases, with 20 bases between. The CDR3 consists of 16 residues. CDR3 amino acids: CASSVRDSPSVEKLFF. The CDR3, as DNA: TGTGCCAGCAGTGTCCGAGACAGCCCAAGTGTTGAAAAACTGTTTTTT.

The count of this clone is one. The J gene is TRBJ1-4, the V gene TRBV18, with 7 bases fitting TRBD1. Losses at the gene ends were 2 bases for V and 8 bases for J; bases not matched to a gene: 8. CDR3 length equals 15 residues. The germline CDR1 and CDR2 sequences are KGHSH and LQKENI. The CDR3 loop reads CASSPTGVRKEKLFF. The CDR3 DNA is TGTGCCAGCTCACCAACAGGGGTACGAAAGGAAAAACTGTTTTTT.

The V and J genes are TRBV24-1 and TRBJ2-3; 10 bases are a match to TRBD2. CDR3 length: 13 amino acids. The V gene end was trimmed by 6 bases and the J gene end by 9 bases; junction bases not matched to a gene: 5. The V gene's germline CDR1 is KGHDR and CDR2 SFDVKD. DNA for the CDR3: TGTGCCACCAGTCTAGCGGGAGTCGAGACGCAGTATTTT. Translated, it gives CATSLAGVETQYF.